The clone carrying this TCR beta chain was observed at least ten times. V shed 5 bases and J 5 bases; nucleotides not matched to a gene: 8. CDR1 and CDR2 from the germline V gene are DFQATT and SNEGSKA (reference sequence). The CDR3 spans 14 residues. The data were taken from a study of regulatory T cells in long-lasting Graves disease. For TCR beta, libraries came from iRepertoire HTBI primers and Arm-PCR of CDR3 regions. TCRdb reprocessed the multiplex PCR reads via MiXCR and lists one record per CDR3 protein. Of about 470,000 distinct CDR3 sequences listed, under 15% are singletons. Time point noted: newly diagnosed GD, antithyroid drugs for less than 3 months. Construction of the TCR library relied on RNA isolated from PBMCs. The same sample was also studied in work on T cells in Graves' hyperthyroidism and ophthalmopathy.

This receptor was obtained from a woman in her 30s with Graves disease. The source material was peripheral blood mononuclear cells (PBMCs), sampled at new diagnosis, from a patient treated with antithyroid drugs. V is TRBV20-1 and J is TRBJ2-7; 11 bases are a match to TRBD2. Here the CDR3 reads CSAELAGGTNEQYF. The CDR3 coding sequence is TGCAGTGCTGAATTAGCGGGAGGGACCAACGAGCAGTACTTC.